A single T cell receptor (beta chain) is shown here with its context. Other DNA sequences of this sample code for an identical CDR3. This sample stems from a study of blood T cell repertoires in COVID-19. Looking at the study overall: The United States, Italy and Spain provided the acute and convalescent COVID-19 samples. The analysed material was cDNA or gDNA that came from T cells, B-cell-depleted T cells, or PBMCs.

Original analysis: From reference gene primer amplification, estimates of nucleated cell counts were derived. Produced via immunoSEQ multiplex PCR; TCRdb's table is partial and in-frame only. Clonal size and the V and J genes are those of that table, whereas D and trimming came from the DNA. The sample includes approximately 290,000 clones, under 85% of them seen just once. Seattle's enrolled individuals joined amid active infection and were then monitored longitudinally. This CDR3 spans 14 amino acids. Germline CDR1 reads MDHEN; CDR2 reads SYDVKM. Between the trimmed V and J ends, which lost 3 bases and 0 bases, there was a span of 6 bases.

What was sequenced was peripheral blood. V and J are TRBV28 and TRBJ1-3; D not certain. This receptor was identified in a human donor with COVID-19, enrolled during active disease. The donor label of this sample is uncertain. This CDR3 reads CASSFLSSGNTIYF. DNA for the CDR3: TGTGCCAGCAGTTTTCTGAGCTCTGGAAACACCATATATTTT.